The clone carrying this TCR beta chain was seen many times. As yet, its antigen is unknown. Investigators prepared the TCR beta libraries by applying iRepertoire HTBI primers and Arm-PCR of CDR3 regions. TCRdb re-called the multiplex PCR reads with MiXCR, one entry per CDR3 protein. This sample has more than 400,000 distinct CDR3 sequences, with under 20% found just once. From germline, CDR1 is DFQATT and CDR2 SNEGSKA (reference sequence). V was clipped by 5 bases and J by 5 bases, with 16 bases between them. CDR3 size: 14 residues. As for time point: newly diagnosed GD, antithyroid drugs for less than 3 months. PBMC-derived RNA was used for the TCR library. The source of the sample is a study of regulatory T cells in long-lasting Graves disease. Broader study findings: TCR diversity was lower in persistent than newly diagnosed Graves' disease.

These data were also reused for a study on T cells in Graves' hyperthyroidism and ophthalmopathy. That paper adds: The TCR CDR3 was amplified in a first-round RT-PCR using the HTBI primer set.

The receptor's source is a man aged 40-50 years with Graves disease. The source material was peripheral blood mononuclear cells (PBMCs), sampled at new diagnosis, from a patient treated with antithyroid drugs. This rearrangement joins TRBV20-1 to TRBJ2-1; D is possibly TRBD1 or TRBD2 (5 bases each). The CDR3 DNA follows: TGCAGTGCTCAGCACCGGGACCCTCACAATGAGCAGTTCTTC. Translation gives CSAQHRDPHNEQFF.